This TCR beta chain derives from a study of tumor-infiltrating lymphocytes in primary liver carcinoma. The CDR3 contains 13 residues. The V end lost 3 bases, the J end lost 7 bases, and 10 bases lay between the germline ends. CDR1 is SGHRS, CDR2 YFSETQ, per germline. Worth noting for this clonotype: A clone one base away is much larger, so this may be a read error.

Both RNA and DNA were isolated together from roughly 20-30 mg of bulk tissue that had not been sorted. TCR beta cDNA was made from 500 ng total RNA with a constant-region primer. ARM-PCR, slightly modified, supplied the TCR beta libraries through three nested multiplex PCR rounds. For 10 cycles apiece, the opening two PCR rounds ran with TRBV1-TRBV30 forward primers and a C-beta reverse primer. MiXCR, run by TCRdb on the multiplex PCR reads, gives a single entry per CDR3 protein. The table has under 130,000 distinct CDR3 sequences, approximately 78% seen once; the top ten hold about 20%. The sequence was collected from a middle-aged man with primary liver carcinoma and hepatitis B virus infection. The rearrangement uses TRBV5-1 and TRBJ2-2; tentatively, D is TRBD1 (6 bases). The sequencing input was liver tumor tissue from sampling region 3. Stated subset: tumor region T3, left-lateral pole. Here the CDR3 DNA reads TGCGCCAGCAGCTCCAGGGGTGGCGGGGAGCTGTTTTTT. This sequence encodes CASSSRGGGELFF.